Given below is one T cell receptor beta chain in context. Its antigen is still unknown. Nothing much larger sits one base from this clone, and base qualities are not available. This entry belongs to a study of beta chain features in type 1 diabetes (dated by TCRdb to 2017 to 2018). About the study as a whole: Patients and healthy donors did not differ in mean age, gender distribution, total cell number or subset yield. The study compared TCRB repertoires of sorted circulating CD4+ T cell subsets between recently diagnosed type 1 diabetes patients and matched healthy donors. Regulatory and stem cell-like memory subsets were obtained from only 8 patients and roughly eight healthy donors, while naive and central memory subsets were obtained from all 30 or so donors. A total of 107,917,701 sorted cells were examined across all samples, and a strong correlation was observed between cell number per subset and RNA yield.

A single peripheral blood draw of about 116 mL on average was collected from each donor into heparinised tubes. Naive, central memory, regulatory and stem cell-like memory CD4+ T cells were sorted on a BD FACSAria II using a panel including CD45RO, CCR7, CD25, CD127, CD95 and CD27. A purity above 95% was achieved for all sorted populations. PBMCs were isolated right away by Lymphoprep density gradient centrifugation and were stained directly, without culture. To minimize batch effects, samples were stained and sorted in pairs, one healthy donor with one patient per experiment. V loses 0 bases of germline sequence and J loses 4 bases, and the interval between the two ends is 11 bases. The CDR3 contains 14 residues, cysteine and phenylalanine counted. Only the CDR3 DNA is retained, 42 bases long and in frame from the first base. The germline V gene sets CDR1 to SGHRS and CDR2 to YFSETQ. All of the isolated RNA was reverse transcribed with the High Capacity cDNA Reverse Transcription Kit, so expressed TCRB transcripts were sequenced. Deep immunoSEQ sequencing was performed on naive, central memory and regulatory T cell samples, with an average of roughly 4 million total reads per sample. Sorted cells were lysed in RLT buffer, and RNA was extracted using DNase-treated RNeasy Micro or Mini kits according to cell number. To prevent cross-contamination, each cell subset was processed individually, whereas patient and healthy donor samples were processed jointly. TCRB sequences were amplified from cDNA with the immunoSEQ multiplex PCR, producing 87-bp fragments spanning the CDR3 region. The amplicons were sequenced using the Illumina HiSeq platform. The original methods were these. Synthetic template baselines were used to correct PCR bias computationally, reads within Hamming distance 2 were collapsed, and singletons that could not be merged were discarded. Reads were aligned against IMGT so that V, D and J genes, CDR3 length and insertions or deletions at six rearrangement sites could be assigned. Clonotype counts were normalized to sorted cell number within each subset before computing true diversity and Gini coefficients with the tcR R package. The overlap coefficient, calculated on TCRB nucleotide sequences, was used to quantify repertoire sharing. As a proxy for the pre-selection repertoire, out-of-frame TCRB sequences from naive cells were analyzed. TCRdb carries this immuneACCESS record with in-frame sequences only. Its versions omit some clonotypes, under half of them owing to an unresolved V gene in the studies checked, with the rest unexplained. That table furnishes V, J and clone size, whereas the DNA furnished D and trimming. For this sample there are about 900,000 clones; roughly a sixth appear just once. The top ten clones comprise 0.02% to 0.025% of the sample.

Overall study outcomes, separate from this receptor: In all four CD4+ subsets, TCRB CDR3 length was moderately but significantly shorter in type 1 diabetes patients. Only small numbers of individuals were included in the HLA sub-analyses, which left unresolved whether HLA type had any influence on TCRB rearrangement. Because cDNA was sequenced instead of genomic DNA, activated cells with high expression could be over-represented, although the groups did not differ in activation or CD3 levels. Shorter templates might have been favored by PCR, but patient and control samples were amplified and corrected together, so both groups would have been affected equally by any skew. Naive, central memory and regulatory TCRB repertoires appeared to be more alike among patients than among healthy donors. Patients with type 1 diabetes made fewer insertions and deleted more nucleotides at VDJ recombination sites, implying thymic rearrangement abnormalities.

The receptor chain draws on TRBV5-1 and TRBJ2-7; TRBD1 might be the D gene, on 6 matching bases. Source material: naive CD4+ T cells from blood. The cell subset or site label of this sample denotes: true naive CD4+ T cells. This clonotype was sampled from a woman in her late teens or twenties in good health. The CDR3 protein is CASSLVTGLYEQYF. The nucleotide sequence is TGCGCCAGCAGCTTGGTGACAGGTCTGTACGAGCAGTACTTC.